One TCR beta chain is described in this entry. The sample originates from a study of read filtering for tumor transcriptome and immune sequencing. The CDR3 totals 14 residues. The junction had 2 bases not matched to a gene; V was cut back by 5 bases and J by 1 base. Looked up from germline, CDR1 is SGHVS and CDR2 is FQNEAQ. Molecular barcoded adaptors covering alpha/delta and beta/gamma chains were used on roughly 400 ng RNA. In TCRdb, the reads were re-called with MiXCR into one record per CDR3 protein. This table holds roughly 68,000 distinct CDR3 sequences, approximately 15% found once. At the time of active disease, bone marrow was collected from every patient.

This clonotype was sampled from a donor at least 40 years old with multiple myeloma. The V call is TRBV7-8, the J call TRBJ2-5; 9 nucleotides align to TRBD1. Sequencing used a population of CD138-negative cells sorted from bone marrow. CDR3 in amino acids: CASSPGQGQETQYF. As DNA, the CDR3 is TGTGCCAGCAGCCCGGGACAGGGCCAAGAGACCCAGTACTTC.